These 26 T cell receptor beta chains were sequenced from one sample in a study of blood T cells in healthy people across ages. Primers used in a second PCR of about 7 to 12 cycles were a sample-barcoded 5' primer and a J-beta primer mix. MiXCR was run by TCRdb on the 5' RACE reads, yielding one entry per CDR3 protein. The sample lists about 680,000 distinct CDR3 sequences; over 45% were seen once. Sequences were obtained from blood. These receptors were taken from a woman aged 60-70 years in good health.

The chain is built from TRBV29-1 and TRBJ2-7; TRBD1 matches at 11 bases. Germline V CDR1 and CDR2: SQVTM, ANQGSEA. This CDR3 has 14 residues. V shed 2 bases, J shed 4 bases, and the junction held 4 bases outside the gene matches. The CDR3 spells CSVEPGQGAYEQYF. In DNA form, the CDR3 reads TGCAGCGTTGAACCCGGACAGGGGGCTTACGAGCAGTACTTC.

V is TRBV21-1 and J is TRBJ2-3. TRBV21-1 is marked as a pseudogene. There are 13 residues in the CDR3. In nucleotides, the CDR3 is TGTGCCAGCGGCAGGGCCTACACAGATACGCAGTATTTT. It is translated as CASGRAYTDTQYF.

This chain connects TRBV7-7 to TRBJ2-2; TRBD2 aligns across 9 bases. This CDR3 region has 15 residues. Germline V gene lookup returns CDR1 SSHAT and CDR2 FNYEAQ (reference sequence). The DNA for the CDR3 is TGTGCTAGCGGGGGAGCGGTAGCCAACACCGGGGAGCTGTTTTTT. It yields the protein CASGGAVANTGELFF.

This chain connects TRBV20-1 to TRBJ2-7; possible D gene TRBD1, 6 bases. CDR1 and CDR2 from the germline V gene are DFQATT and SNEGSKA (reference sequence). CDR3 length equals 15 residues. V was shortened by 0 bases and J by 6 bases, with 18 bases between the two germline ends. The CDR3 protein is CSARDHTGPTLEQYF. CDR3 nucleotides: TGCAGTGCTAGAGACCACACAGGGCCCACCCTCGAGCAGTACTTC.

The gene calls are TRBV7-3 and TRBJ2-5; 9 bases match TRBD2. V lost 5 bases, J lost 11 bases, and 18 bases stayed unmatched. Germline CDR1 and CDR2: SGHTA and FQGTGA. The CDR3 length is 16 residues. The CDR3 sequence: CASSAPTSGYYNEQYF. In DNA, the CDR3 is TGTGCCAGCAGCGCCCCGACTAGCGGATACTACAATGAGCAGTACTTC. Variable domain in full (rest from reference TRBV7-3 and TRBJ2-5): GAGVSQTPSNKVTEKGKYVELRCDPISGHTALYWYRQSLGQGPEFLIYFQGTGAADDSGLPNDRFFAVRPEGSVSTLKIQRTERGDSAVYLCASSAPTSGYYNEQYFGPGTRLLVL.

This clonotype was seen a few times. The chain links TRBV5-1 to TRBJ2-7; 10 nucleotides agree with TRBD2. The germline CDR1 and CDR2 sequences are SGHRS and YFSETQ. CDR3 length equals 14 residues. J lost 0 bases, V lost 6 bases, and 3 bases had no gene match. This CDR3 reads CASTGTSVSYEQYF. CDR3 bases: TGCGCCAGCACCGGGACTAGCGTCTCCTACGAGCAGTACTTC.

This clonotype is a singleton in its sample. This chain uses TRBV28 with TRBJ1-1, with 8 bases aligning to TRBD1. V dropped 4 bases and J dropped 4; count of bases not matched to a gene: 8. The V gene's germline CDR1 is MDHEN and CDR2 SYDVKM. This CDR3 has 15 amino acids. In DNA, the CDR3 is TGTGCCAGCAGTTCGTGGACAGGGTCTGCCACTGAAGCTTTCTTT. Protein product: CASSSWTGSATEAFF.

This clonotype occurred once. A junction end diverges from the germline sequence, so it may reflect a read error. V is TRBV6-5 and J is TRBJ2-6; perhaps D is TRBD1 or TRBD2 (5 bases each). Germline V lookup: CDR1 MNHEY, CDR2 SVGAGI. This CDR3 comprises 15 residues. CDR3 residues: CACGLGDPGANVLTF. CDR3 bases: TGTGCCTGCGGCCTGGGGGATCCTGGGGCCAACGTCCTGACTTTT.

The genes are TRBV6-5 and TRBJ1-6; D uncertain. The CDR3 is 15 residues long. Germline values: CDR1 MNHEY, CDR2 SVGAGI. Trimming removed 3 bases at V and 2 bases at J, with 8 bases between. CDR3 residues: CASSYRRTYNSPLHF. The CDR3 DNA follows: TGTGCCAGCAGTTATCGGCGGACCTATAATTCACCCCTCCACTTT.

This clonotype has only a few counts. The rearrangement joins TRBV5-1 to TRBJ1-5, with D possibly being TRBD1 (5 bases). The germline V gene encodes CDR1 SGHRS and CDR2 YFSETQ. V was clipped by 0 bases and J by 0 bases, with 7 bases between them. This CDR3 has 15 residues. The CDR3, as DNA: TGCGCCAGCAGCTTGGAGGGGAATAGCAATCAGCCCCAGCATTTT. Translated: CASSLEGNSNQPQHF.

The chain has TRBV24-1 and TRBJ2-1, with D unresolved. CDR1 and CDR2 (germline): KGHDR, SFDVKD. Deletions cut 1 base from V and 11 bases from J, with 5 bases between. The CDR3 runs 11 residues. The CDR3 protein is CATSDFAQQFF. CDR3 bases: TGTGCCACCAGTGATTTCGCGCAGCAGTTCTTC.

The rearrangement uses TRBV7-2 and TRBJ2-1, with 8 positions matching TRBD2. The CDR3 is 20 amino acids. Germline lookup yields CDR1 SGHTA and CDR2 FQGNSA. With V trimmed by 5 bases and J by 0 bases, 18 bases remained unmatched. CDR3 DNA sequence: TGTGCCAGCAGCGCCCGGGGGGGCGCGAGCGGGAAGAGCTCCTACAATGAGCAGTTCTTC. It encodes CASSARGGASGKSSYNEQFF.

CDR3: CASRSPRLAGERTGELFF. The CDR3 DNA reads as TGTGCCAGCCGATCGCCCCGACTAGCGGGAGAAAGGACCGGGGAGCTGTTTTTT. V and J are TRBV6-2 or TRBV6-3 and TRBJ2-2; 12 positions match TRBD2. The junction had 15 bases not matched to a gene; V was cut back by 8 bases and J by 5 bases. CDR3 length: 18 residues. Germline V CDR1 and CDR2: MNHEY, SVGEGT.

This clonotype was seen a few times. The chain joins TRBV7-9 to TRBJ2-7, with TRBD1 matching 8 bases. The CDR3 is 14 residues long. Germline values: CDR1 SEHNR, CDR2 FQNEAQ (reference sequence). The trim removed 3 bases at V and 4 bases at J, leaving 5 bases unmatched. The CDR3 sequence is CASSLTGQAYEQYF. In DNA form, the CDR3 reads TGTGCCAGCAGCTTGACGGGACAGGCATACGAGCAGTACTTC. The complete variable domain, with remaining parts taken from reference TRBV7-9 and TRBJ2-7, reads DTGVSQNPRHKITKRGQNVTFRCDPISEHNRLYWYRQTLGQGPEFLTYFQNEAQLEKSRLLSDRFSAERPKGSFSTLEIQRTEQGDSAMYLCASSLTGQAYEQYFGPGTRLTVT.

The V call is TRBV7-9, the J call TRBJ2-5; 7 bases match TRBD1. With V trimmed by 11 bases and J by 7 bases, 13 bases remained unmatched. Germline CDR1 reads SEHNR; CDR2 reads FQNEAQ (reference sequence). There are 13 residues in the CDR3. The CDR3 nucleotides read TGTGCCGGGGAATGGGGACAGTCAGGGACCCAGTACTTC. This gives the protein CAGEWGQSGTQYF.

As to this clonotype: One junction end disagrees with the germline gene, perhaps due to a read error. The rearrangement links TRBV6-6 to TRBJ2-1, with D uncertain. From germline, CDR1 is MNHNY and CDR2 SVGAGI (reference sequence). This CDR3 spans 11 amino acids. The DNA of the CDR3 is TGTACCAGCAGTTTTCCCAATGAGCAGTTATTC. Translated, it gives CTSSFPNEQLF.

The rearrangement joins TRBV7-2 to TRBJ1-2; D is undetermined. The V end lost 5 bases, the J end lost 4 bases, and 17 bases lay between the germline ends. From germline, CDR1 is SGHTA and CDR2 FQGNSA. The CDR3 sequence is 15 residues long. For the CDR3, the DNA is TGTGCCAGCAGCGGGCGACTCCAGCCGGGCTATGGCTACACCTTC. Protein product: CASSGRLQPGYGYTF. Drawing the rest from reference TRBV7-2 and TRBJ1-2, the complete variable domain is GAGVSQSPSNKVTEKGKDVELRCDPISGHTALYWYRQSLGQGLEFLIYFQGNSAPDKSGLPSDRFSAERTGGSVSTLTIQRTQQEDSAVYLCASSGRLQPGYGYTFGSGTRLTVV.

This clonotype was seen a handful of times. The rearrangement links TRBV30 to TRBJ1-2; D not certain. The CDR3 is 11 residues long. The germline V gene has CDR1 GTSNPN and CDR2 SVGIG (reference sequence). Trimming took 0 bases from V and 7 from J, leaving 6 bases between them. CDR3 nucleotide sequence: TGTGCCTGGAGTGTAGGAGGTGGCTACACCTTC. It codes for CAWSVGGGYTF.

This clonotype was seen at least ten times. The chain carries TRBV11-2 and TRBJ2-7; 9 bases fit TRBD1. Trimming cost V 5 bases and J 2 bases; bases outside gene matches: 7. CDR3 length: 15 residues. Germline V gene sequence: CDR1 SGHAT, CDR2 FQNNGV. CDR3 in amino acids: CASSDPGQGAYEQYF. As DNA, the CDR3 is TGTGCCAGCAGCGACCCGGGACAGGGAGCCTACGAGCAGTACTTC. Full variable domain (remainder filled in from reference TRBV11-2 and TRBJ2-7): EAGVAQSPRYKIIEKRQSVAFWCNPISGHATLYWYQQILGQGPKLLIQFQNNGVVDDSQLPKDRFSAERLKGVDSTLKIQPAKLEDSAVYLCASSDPGQGAYEQYFGPGTRLTVT.

The rearrangement links TRBV28 to TRBJ2-4; no clear D. The J call may be mistaken, given a closer DNA end match to TRBJ2-7. Germline loops: CDR1 MDHEN, CDR2 SYDVKM. The CDR3 is made up of 12 amino acids. The CDR3 is CASSFSQTEQYF. For the CDR3, the DNA is TGTGCCAGCAGTTTCTCGCAAACCGAGCAGTACTTC.

This clonotype was seen many times. The chain joins TRBV29-1 to TRBJ1-2, with 7 bases aligning to TRBD1. Losses at the gene ends were 5 bases for V and 4 bases for J; bases not matched to a gene: 7. CDR1 is SQVTM and CDR2 is ANQGSEA in the germline V gene. This CDR3 region has 13 residues. CDR3: CSVQTGPGYGYTF. The CDR3 DNA is TGCAGCGTTCAGACAGGGCCGGGCTATGGCTACACCTTC.

The V call is TRBV6-2 or TRBV6-3, the J call TRBJ2-3; TRBD2 agrees at 10 bases. The CDR3 consists of 14 residues. Germline V lookup: CDR1 MNHEY, CDR2 SVGEGT. V lost 6 bases to trimming and J lost 3 bases; unmatched junction nucleotides: 3. The CDR3 DNA follows: TGTGCCAGCAGAATGACTAGCGGGACAGATACGCAGTATTTT. The encoded protein is CASRMTSGTDTQYF.

This chain links TRBV2 with TRBJ1-2; possibly TRBD1 for D (6 bases). From germline, CDR1 is SNHLY and CDR2 FYNNEI. CDR3 length equals 15 residues. V was pared by 8 bases and J by 4 bases, with 20 bases between. CDR3 loop: CASLAGAGVSYGYTF. The CDR3 DNA sequence: TGTGCCAGCTTGGCGGGGGCCGGTGTCAGCTATGGCTACACCTTC.

This rearrangement joins TRBV7-3 to TRBJ2-1, with a possible D match to TRBD2 (6 bases). This CDR3 comprises 14 residues. V was trimmed by 4 bases and J by 5 bases, leaving 12 bases between them. The germline V gene has CDR1 SGHTA and CDR2 FQGTGA. The CDR3 region is CASSSGTGHNEQFF. The CDR3 bases are TGTGCCAGCAGCTCCGGGACTGGCCACAATGAGCAGTTCTTC. Complete variable domain (other parts from reference TRBV7-3 and TRBJ2-1): GAGVSQTPSNKVTEKGKYVELRCDPISGHTALYWYRQSLGQGPEFLIYFQGTGAADDSGLPNDRFFAVRPEGSVSTLKIQRTERGDSAVYLCASSSGTGHNEQFFGPGTRLTVL.

The CDR3 is CASSLATTSGSGETQYF. CDR3 bases: TGTGCCAGCAGCTTGGCAACGACTAGCGGGAGTGGAGAGACCCAGTACTTC. J is TRBJ2-5 and V is TRBV5-4; 12 bases are shared with TRBD2. Germline CDR1 reads SGHNT; CDR2 reads YYREEE (reference sequence). J lost 4 bases, V lost 0 bases, and 7 bases had no gene match. The CDR3 has 17 amino acids.

The J gene is TRBJ2-5, the V gene TRBV20-1, with D possibly being TRBD1 or TRBD2 (5 bases each). The CDR3 is 15 amino acids. Trimming cost V 6 bases and J 1 base, with 18 bases left between them. The germline V gene has CDR1 DFQATT and CDR2 SNEGSKA (reference sequence). Here the CDR3 DNA reads TGCAGTGCGCGCCGGGGCACCGACCGCCAAGAGACCCAGTACTTC. It specifies CSARRGTDRQETQYF.